This entry describes one T cell receptor beta chain. There are a few counts of this clone. The clone's antigen remains unknown. Base quality data are lacking; no much larger clone is found one base away. Library preparation used the immunoSEQ multiplex PCR assay. The multiplex PCR relied on a mix of 60 forward primers for TCR Vbeta segments and 13 reverse primers for TCR Jbeta segments. A multiplex PCR assay on genomic DNA amplified the CDR3 region of rearranged TCR beta genes. The amplified TCR beta libraries were sequenced on the Illumina HiSeq System as 87-base-pair reads. Per the authors' processing: A later analysis tallied around 80 million unique TCR beta chains across the 666 repertoires, and some 10 million of those chains were shared by two or more donors. A nearest-neighbor algorithm error-corrected the raw reads and collapsed the reads into unique sequences, merging closely related sequences to remove PCR and sequencing errors. CDR3 sequences were aligned to IMGT reference sequences to assign V, D and J gene segments. Each retained sequence needed at least a six-nucleotide match to both a V gene segment and a J gene segment. Rearrangements were called productive when the CDR3 lacked stop codons and stayed in frame with V and J; all others were non-productive. CDR3 was defined by IMGT convention, running from the second conserved V-encoded cysteine to the conserved J-encoded phenylalanine. The earlier analysis of about 560 of the donors excluded any sequence lacking an unambiguous match to a single V gene segment. In an earlier analysis of 450 to 750 of the donors, a V segment was called functional when productive rearrangements were above 56.7%, and segregating when the standard deviation between donors exceeded 5%. A statistical classification framework was built to diagnose cytomegalovirus status from the catalog of TCR beta chain sequences. A later analysis assigned V and J genes by comparing TCR nucleotide sequences with IMGT/GENE-DB human TR gene sequences. A later analysis assigned CDR3 sequences and most-parsimonious VDJ recombination scenarios with the TCRdist pipeline. In a later analysis, each TCR beta chain was defined by its CDR3 amino acid sequence together with its V-gene family, and reads lacking a unique V-gene family were excluded. To address suspected cross-contamination and a sequencing artifact, a later analysis removed 450 to 700 highly shared, low-generation-probability nucleotide sequences. A later analysis calculated a clonal expansion index for each public chain from normalized within-repertoire ranks of inferred template counts. A later analysis computed generation probabilities with a VDJ recombination model fitted to out-of-frame rearrangements, and checked the results against IGoR. A later analysis scored TCR-TCR, TCR-HLA and TCR-CMV co-occurrence with hypergeometric tests, applying a repertoire-size bias correction to TCR pairs. A later analysis estimated false discovery rates by permuting HLA or CMV assignments 20 times. A later analysis grouped co-occurring TCRs with DBSCAN, adding TCRdist sequence similarity when clustering within HLA-allele-positive subsets. For co-occurrence clustering, repertoires with fewer than 30,000 or more than 120,000 public chains were excluded, along with roughly 5 repertoires with anomalous nucleotide sharing. Drawn from immuneACCESS, this table holds only the in-frame rearrangements with V and J called that TCRdb kept. Clones are partly lost; checked studies trace under half to an unresolved V gene and leave the rest unexplained. Clonal size and the V and J genes are those of that table, whereas D and trimming came from the DNA. The sample data list about 120,000 clones, and around four fifths of these were observed just once. Approximately 10% of the sample is held by the ten biggest clonotypes.

The cohort comprised hundreds of healthy bone marrow donors. At the time of sampling, all cohort members were nominally healthy, though unrecorded immune exposures were likely present. The donor tested CMV seropositive, placing the donor among the 289 seropositive members of the cohort. A peripheral blood sample was provided by each donor, and peripheral blood mononuclear cells were used for TCR beta sequencing. The Qiagen DNeasy Blood Extraction Kit was used to extract genomic DNA from the blood cell samples. This sample was included in a study of cytomegalovirus exposure and HLA in healthy donors (dated by TCRdb to about 2017). Describing the broader study: In an earlier analysis of approximately 640 of the donors, about 260 Gb of sequence data and just under 120 million unique TCR beta sequences from 150 million to 200 million T cells were reported. The study aimed to test whether signatures of past pathogen exposure could be identified by cataloging public T cell receptors. Donor age, sex, ethnicity and CMV serostatus were compiled together with the repertoire data. In a later analysis, previously published TCR beta repertoires from about 640 donors were re-analyzed and high-resolution HLA genotyping was added so that TCR occurrence patterns could be studied. Besides the first cohort of 500 to 700 subjects, a separate validation cohort made up of 120 or so different subjects was used. Among around 400 genotyped donors of the cohort, an average of roughly 230,000 unique TCR beta nucleotide sequences was sequenced per donor, of which roughly 18% were non-productive. Both class I and class II loci were covered by HLA typing, at four-digit resolution. Of the roughly 400 genotyped donors, 75% to 85% were placed in the genetic ancestry cluster associated with self-reported Caucasian donors. Rather than drawing on any new phenotypic data, the later analysis identified candidate immune exposures from TCR beta sequences and the way those sequences occurred across donors. Roughly 5 DR-DQ haplotypes were treated as single units for association and clustering because of strong linkage in the cohort. A later genetic analysis used genome-wide SNP genotypes for about 60% of the roughly 670 donors, treating that subset as a discovery cohort. High-throughput TCR immunosequencing, statistical association of individual TCRs with disease status, and machine learning were combined to predict cytomegalovirus infection status. Every discovery cohort repertoire had been produced on one sequencing platform. An early release that covered 640 HLA-typed donors contained around 300 gigabases of sequencing data and tens of millions of unique TCR sequences. Typing coverage varied by locus: roughly 629-630 donors for A, B, C, DRB1 and DQB1; about 520 for DQA1; approximately 570 for DPA1; roughly 470 for DPB1. An earlier analysis of roughly 580 of the donors used high-throughput TCR beta sequencing to judge whether each TCR beta V gene segment behaved as functional or pseudogenic. Using immunosequencing, the study profiled T cell repertoires from around 670 subjects and related those repertoires to cytomegalovirus serostatus. The research as a whole found: In a later analysis, HLA-associated TCR beta chains were found to be more clonally expanded and to have lower generation probabilities than equally common non-associated chains. Immune exposure information for the cohort was limited to CMV serostatus. The authors suggested that the approach could potentially be extended to other disease states and immunological phenotypes. HLA typing was unavailable for some donors at each locus, so association tests used only the typed subset. An earlier analysis of some 590 of the donors showed that most TCR beta V segments appeared in productive rearrangements either about 87% or about 30% of the time, which broadly matched IMGT annotations. A further reported finding was that TCR beta sequences accurately predicted the HLA-A and HLA-B alleles for most subjects in the first cohort. In a later genetic analysis, fewer N-insertions in productive TCRs were reported among donors in an Asian-associated ancestry cluster than the roughly 700-donor mean. V-gene and J-gene trimming of TCR beta chains was associated with a missense DCLRE1C variant in a later genetic analysis, and the association was replicated in an independent cohort. Sequencing depth was assumed to be roughly uniform across donors in the presence/absence analyses, though that assumption may not hold. In a later analysis, around 17,000 TCR beta sequences were associated with specific HLA alleles at a false discovery rate of 0.05. Some IMGT-functional V segments, including TRBV6-2 and TRBV6-3, could not be told apart with the 87-base-pair reads, so those segments were excluded. The study gave a list of some 150 TCR beta chains associated with cytomegalovirus. According to a later analysis, TCR association rates differed among HLA loci, with DRB1 alleles showing the most associated TCRs and HLA-C alleles showing the fewest. Because counts were too low, 15 to 20 rarely observed V segments, including chromosome 9 orphons, were excluded from the earlier analysis of roughly 580 of the donors. Linkage disequilibrium might explain the correlated functional status among segregating V segments, but an unknown experimental factor could not be ruled out. A later analysis found that most CMV-associated TCR beta chains appeared HLA-restricted, with HLA associations seemingly driven largely by CMV exposure. Most TCR sequences were seen in very few donors, while some public TCRs were found in many individuals. Cytomegalovirus status was reported to be diagnosed by the classifier with high specificity and sensitivity in both the original and validation cohorts. Several of the top co-occurrence clusters appeared to be linked to parvovirus B19, influenza, CMV and Epstein-Barr virus, according to a later analysis. In vitro tests confirmed that three of the cytomegalovirus-associated TCR beta chains recognize cytomegalovirus antigens. When HLA alleles, especially DR and DQ, strongly co-occurred, attributing TCR associations to individual alleles was difficult. This cohort had only TCR beta chains sequenced, and the lack of alpha or paired-chain data limited which features could be detected. A cluster of highly shared sequence variants was judged likely to be a technical artifact of the sequencing pipeline.

The CDR1 and CDR2 encoded by the germline V gene are SGHTS and YDEGEE. V is cut by 6 bases and J by 0 bases, and the space between the germline ends is 7 bases. The CDR3, cysteine through phenylalanine, is 14 amino acids long. Kept here is only the CDR3 DNA, which spans 42 bases and is read in frame from base 1. The TCR sequence derives from a man under 40 in good health and CMV-seropositive. Sequencing was carried out using PBMCs. The chain couples TRBV5-8 to TRBJ2-6, with the D gene not confidently named. The DNA sequence follows: TGTGCCAGCATTGGGCTCTCTGGGGCCAACGTCCTGACTTTC. The resulting protein is CASIGLSGANVLTF.